This T cell receptor (beta chain) comes out of a study of persistence of HIV-infected CD4 T cells. The CDR3 spans 16 residues. Germline CDR1 LGHDT, CDR2 YNNKEL (reference sequence). The V and J ends lost 2 bases and 5 bases respectively, with 15 bases between them. General study results and limits: TCRbeta richness was lower in CMV- and Gag-responding cells than in anti-CD3/anti-CD28-responding cells.

Sequencing used immunoSEQ version 4 in survey mode. Sequencing was performed with immunoSEQ multiplex PCR; in TCRdb, only in-frame clones are kept and a portion is missing. The sample has some 37,000 clones; approximately 78% are singletons. On this clone itself: Its antigen remains unidentified.

The stimulus was an HIV-1 Gag 15-mer peptide pool, around 1.1 ug/peptide/mL. Memory cells lacking CD40L and CD69 with high CD45RO were sorted. These HIV-1-infected adults initiated suppressive ART in chronic infection. For about 17 hours, CD8-depleted PBMCs received anti-CD28/CD49d costimulation, a CD40-blocking antibody and enfuvirtide. Source: cultured CD4+ T cells from PBMCs, taken from a patient who received antiretroviral therapy. This rearrangement joins TRBV3-1 (or the pseudogene TRBV3-2) to TRBJ1-4; weak D call: TRBD1 (5 bases). The receptor was isolated from an adult with HIV. The donor label of this sample is uncertain. The CDR3 sequence is CASSQRGLGENEKLFF. The CDR3 DNA reads TGTGCCAGCAGCCAACGGGGCCTCGGGGAAAATGAAAAACTGTTTTTT.